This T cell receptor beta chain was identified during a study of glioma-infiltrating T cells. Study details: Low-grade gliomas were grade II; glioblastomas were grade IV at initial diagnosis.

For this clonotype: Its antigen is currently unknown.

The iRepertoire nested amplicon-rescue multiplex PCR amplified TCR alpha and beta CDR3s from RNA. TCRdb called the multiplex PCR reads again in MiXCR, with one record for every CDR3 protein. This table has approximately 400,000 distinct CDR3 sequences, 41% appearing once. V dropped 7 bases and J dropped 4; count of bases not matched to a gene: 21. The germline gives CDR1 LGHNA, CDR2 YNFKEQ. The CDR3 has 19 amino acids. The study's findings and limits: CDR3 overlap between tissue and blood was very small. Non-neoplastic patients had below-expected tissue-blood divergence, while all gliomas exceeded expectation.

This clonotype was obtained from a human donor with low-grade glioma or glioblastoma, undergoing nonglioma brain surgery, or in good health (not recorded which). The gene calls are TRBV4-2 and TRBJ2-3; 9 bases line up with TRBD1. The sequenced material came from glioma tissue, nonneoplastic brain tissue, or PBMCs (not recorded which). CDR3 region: CASNPTVGTGTPGADTQYF. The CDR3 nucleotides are TGTGCCAGCAACCCTACGGTGGGGACAGGGACACCTGGCGCAGATACGCAGTATTTT.